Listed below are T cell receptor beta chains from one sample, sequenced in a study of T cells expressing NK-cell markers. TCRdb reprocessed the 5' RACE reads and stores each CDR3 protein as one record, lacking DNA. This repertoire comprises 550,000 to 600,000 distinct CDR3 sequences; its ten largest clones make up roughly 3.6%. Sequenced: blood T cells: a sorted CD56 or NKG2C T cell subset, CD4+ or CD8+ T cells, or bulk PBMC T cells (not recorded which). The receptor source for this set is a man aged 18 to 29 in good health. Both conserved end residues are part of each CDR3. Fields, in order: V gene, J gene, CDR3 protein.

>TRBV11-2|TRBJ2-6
CAGTPNSGANVLTF
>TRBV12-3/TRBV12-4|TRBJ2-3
CASSPGLSSTDTQYF
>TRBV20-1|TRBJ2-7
CSANGAGGPRIYEQYF
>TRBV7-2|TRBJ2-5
CASSLFFMAGDGSTQYF
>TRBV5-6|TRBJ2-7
CASSLASEGRYEQYF
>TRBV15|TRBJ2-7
CATSRDRAGGMPYEQYF
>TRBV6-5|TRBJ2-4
CASSRTGQVQYF
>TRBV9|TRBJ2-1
CASSVAISGRAGNEQFF
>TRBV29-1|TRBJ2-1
CTVRGQGNEQFF
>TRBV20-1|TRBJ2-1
CSAELAGAYNEQFF
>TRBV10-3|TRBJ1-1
CAIRDSMNTEAFF
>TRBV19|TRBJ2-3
CASTSGRLASTDTQYF
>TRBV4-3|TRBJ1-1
CASSFDRGGKAFF
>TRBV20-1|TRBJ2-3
CSASKTSGTEGDTQYF
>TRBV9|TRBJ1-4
CASSTHTGTDNEKLFF
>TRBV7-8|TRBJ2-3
CASSFPLGVNTDTQYF
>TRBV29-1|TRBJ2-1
CSLKGASYNEQFF
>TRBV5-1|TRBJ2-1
CASSLVRGAGISYNEQFF
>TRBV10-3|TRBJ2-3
CAIRGGSTDTQYF
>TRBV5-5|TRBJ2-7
CASSLMMTYEQYF